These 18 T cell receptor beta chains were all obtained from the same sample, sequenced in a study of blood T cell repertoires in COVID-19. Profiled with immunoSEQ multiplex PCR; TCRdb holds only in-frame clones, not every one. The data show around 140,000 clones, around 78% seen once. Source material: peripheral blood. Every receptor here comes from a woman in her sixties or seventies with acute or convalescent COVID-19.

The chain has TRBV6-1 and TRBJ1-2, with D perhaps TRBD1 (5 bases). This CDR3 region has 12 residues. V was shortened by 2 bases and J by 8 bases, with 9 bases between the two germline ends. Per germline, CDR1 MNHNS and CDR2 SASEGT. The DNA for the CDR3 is TGTGCCAGCAGTGAAAGATGGGGCGGCTACACCTTC. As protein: CASSERWGGYTF.

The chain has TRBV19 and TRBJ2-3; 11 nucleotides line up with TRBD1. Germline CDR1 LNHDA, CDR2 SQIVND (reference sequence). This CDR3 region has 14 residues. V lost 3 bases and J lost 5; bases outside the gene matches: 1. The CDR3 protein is CASSMGTGGDTQYF. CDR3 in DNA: TGTGCCAGTAGTATGGGGACAGGGGGAGATACGCAGTATTTT.

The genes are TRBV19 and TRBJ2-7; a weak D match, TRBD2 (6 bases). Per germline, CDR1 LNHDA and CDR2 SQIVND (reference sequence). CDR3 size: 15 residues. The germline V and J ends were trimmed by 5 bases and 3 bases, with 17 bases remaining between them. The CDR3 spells CASSLRVAEYYEQYF. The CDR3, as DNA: TGTGCCAGTAGTCTCCGGGTAGCGGAATACTACGAGCAGTACTTC. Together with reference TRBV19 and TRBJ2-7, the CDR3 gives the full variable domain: DGGITQSPKYLFRKEGQNVTLSCEQNLNHDAMYWYRQDPGQGLRLIYYSQIVNDFQKGDIAEGYSVSREKKESFPLTVTSAQKNPTAFYLCASSLRVAEYYEQYFGPGTRLTVT.

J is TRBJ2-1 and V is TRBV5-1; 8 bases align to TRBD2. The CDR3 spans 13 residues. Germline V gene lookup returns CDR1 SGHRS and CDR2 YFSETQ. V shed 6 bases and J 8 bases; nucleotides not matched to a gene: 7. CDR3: CASTSGSHDEQFF. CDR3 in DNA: TGCGCCAGCACAAGCGGGAGCCATGATGAGCAGTTCTTC. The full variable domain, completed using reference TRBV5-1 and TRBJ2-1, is KAGVTQTPRYLIKTRGQQVTLSCSPISGHRSVSWYQQTPGQGLQFLFEYFSETQRNKGNFPGRFSGRQFSNSRSEMNVSTLELGDSALYLCASTSGSHDEQFFGPGTRLTVL.

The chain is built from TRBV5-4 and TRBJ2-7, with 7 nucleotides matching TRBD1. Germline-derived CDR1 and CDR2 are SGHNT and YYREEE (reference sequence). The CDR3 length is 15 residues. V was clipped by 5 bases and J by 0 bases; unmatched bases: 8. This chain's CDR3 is CASSPGDRHSYEQYF. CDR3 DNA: TGTGCCAGCAGTCCCGGGGACAGACACTCCTACGAGCAGTACTTC.

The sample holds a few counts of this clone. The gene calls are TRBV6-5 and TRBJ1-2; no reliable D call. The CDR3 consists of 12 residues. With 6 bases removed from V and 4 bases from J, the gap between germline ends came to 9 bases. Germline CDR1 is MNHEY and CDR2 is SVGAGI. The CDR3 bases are TGTGCCAGCAGGACTGAGCCCTATGGCTACACCTTC. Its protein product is CASRTEPYGYTF.

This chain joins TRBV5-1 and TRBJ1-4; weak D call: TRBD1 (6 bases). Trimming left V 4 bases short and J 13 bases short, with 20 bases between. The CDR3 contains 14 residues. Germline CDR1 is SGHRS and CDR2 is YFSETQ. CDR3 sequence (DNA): TGCGCCAGCAGCACGACAGGACCGAACGATTTACTGTTTTTT. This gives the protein CASSTTGPNDLLFF.

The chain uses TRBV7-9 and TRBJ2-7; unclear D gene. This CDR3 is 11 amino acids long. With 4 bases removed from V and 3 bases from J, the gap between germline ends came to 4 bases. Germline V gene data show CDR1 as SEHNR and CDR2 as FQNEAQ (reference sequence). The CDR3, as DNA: TGTGCCAGCAGCTCCTACTACGAGCAGTACTTC. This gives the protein CASSSYYEQYF.

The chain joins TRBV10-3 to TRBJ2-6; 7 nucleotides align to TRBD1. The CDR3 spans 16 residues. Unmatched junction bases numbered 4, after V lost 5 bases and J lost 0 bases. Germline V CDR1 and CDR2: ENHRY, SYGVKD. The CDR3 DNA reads TGTGCCATCAGTCAAGACAGGGACTCTGGGGCCAACGTCCTGACTTTC. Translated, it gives CAISQDRDSGANVLTF.

The CDR3 protein is CASRTKIAGTANSPLHF. The CDR3 bases are TGTGCAAGTCGCACTAAGATCGCCGGGACAGCCAATTCACCCCTCCACTTT. The gene calls are TRBV12-2 and TRBJ1-6; the D call in the table, TRBD1, was not verified against the DNA. TRBV12-2 is reported as a pseudogene. The CDR3 has 17 amino acids.

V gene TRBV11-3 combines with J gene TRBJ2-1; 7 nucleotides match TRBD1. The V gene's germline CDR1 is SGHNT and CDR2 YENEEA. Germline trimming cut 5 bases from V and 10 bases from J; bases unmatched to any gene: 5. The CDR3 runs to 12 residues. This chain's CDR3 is CASSRLRGEQFF. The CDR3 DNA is TGTGCCAGCAGCCGCCTCAGGGGGGAGCAGTTCTTC.

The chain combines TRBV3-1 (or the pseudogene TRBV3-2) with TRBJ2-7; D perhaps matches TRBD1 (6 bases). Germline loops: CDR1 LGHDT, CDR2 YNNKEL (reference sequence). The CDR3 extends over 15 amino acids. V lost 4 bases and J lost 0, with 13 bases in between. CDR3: CASSPRDKISYEQYF. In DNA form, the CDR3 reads TGTGCCAGCAGCCCTCGGGACAAAATCTCCTACGAGCAGTACTTC.

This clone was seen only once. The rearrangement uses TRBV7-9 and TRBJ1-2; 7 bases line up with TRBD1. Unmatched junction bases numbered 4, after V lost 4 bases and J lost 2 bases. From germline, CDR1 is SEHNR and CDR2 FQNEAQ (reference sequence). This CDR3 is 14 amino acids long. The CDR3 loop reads CASSYRGPNYGYTF. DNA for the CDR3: TGTGCCAGCAGCTACAGGGGCCCCAACTATGGCTACACCTTC.

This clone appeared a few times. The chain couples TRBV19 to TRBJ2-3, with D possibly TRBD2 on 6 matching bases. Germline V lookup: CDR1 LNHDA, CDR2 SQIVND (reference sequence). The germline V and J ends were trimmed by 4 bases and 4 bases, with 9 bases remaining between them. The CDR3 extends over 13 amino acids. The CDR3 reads CASSTRLADTQYF. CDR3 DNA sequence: TGTGCCAGTAGTACCCGACTAGCAGATACGCAGTATTTT.

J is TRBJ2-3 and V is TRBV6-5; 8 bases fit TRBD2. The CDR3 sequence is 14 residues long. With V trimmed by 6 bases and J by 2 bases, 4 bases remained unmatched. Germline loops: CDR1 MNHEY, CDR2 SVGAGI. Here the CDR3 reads CASRREGITDTQYF. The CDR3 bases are TGTGCCAGCAGACGGGAGGGAATCACAGATACGCAGTATTTT.

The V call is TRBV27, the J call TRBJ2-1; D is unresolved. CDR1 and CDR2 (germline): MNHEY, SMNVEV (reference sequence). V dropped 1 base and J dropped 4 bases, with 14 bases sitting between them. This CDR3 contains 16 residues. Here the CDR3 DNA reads TGTGCCAGCAGTTTATTAGTGGGCAGGCCTTACAATGAGCAGTTCTTC. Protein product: CASSLLVGRPYNEQFF.

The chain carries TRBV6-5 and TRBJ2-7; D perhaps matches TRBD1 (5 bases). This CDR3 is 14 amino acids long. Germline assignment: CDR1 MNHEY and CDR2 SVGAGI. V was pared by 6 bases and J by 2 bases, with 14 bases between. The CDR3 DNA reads TGTGCCAGCAGCCCGACAGCGCAGACCTACGAGCAGTACTTC. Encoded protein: CASSPTAQTYEQYF.

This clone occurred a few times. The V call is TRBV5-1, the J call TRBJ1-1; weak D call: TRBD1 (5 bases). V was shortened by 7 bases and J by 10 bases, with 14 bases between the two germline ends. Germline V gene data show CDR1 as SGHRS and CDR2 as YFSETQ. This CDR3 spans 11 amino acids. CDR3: CASGGVRGAFF. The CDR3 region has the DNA TGCGCCAGCGGGGGGGTACGAGGAGCTTTCTTT.